The rows below give T cell receptor beta chains drawn from one sample of a study of blood T cells in healthy people across ages. TCRdb recomputed calls from the 5' RACE reads with MiXCR, one row per CDR3 protein. The sample contains around 750,000 distinct CDR3 sequences, roughly 50% of which appear only once. Source material: blood. These receptors all come from an elderly man in good health. CDR3s include the opening cysteine and the closing phenylalanine or tryptophan. The order of the fields is CDR3 length, J gene, V gene, D gene, clone size, CDR3 protein, CDR3 DNA. The D gene is left open where the match is weak. Clone size is stated in some rows and not others, as once, few, many or a class when expanded.

CDR3 length: 13
J gene: TRBJ1-2
V gene: TRBV5-6
D gene: -
clone size: -
CDR3 protein: CASSLSRWRGYTF
CDR3 DNA: TGTGCCAGCAGCTTATCCCGGTGGCGTGGCTACACCTTC

CDR3 length: 16
J gene: TRBJ2-1
V gene: TRBV2
D gene: TRBD2
clone size: few
CDR3 protein: CASSEMGSGSHNEQFF
CDR3 DNA: TGTGCCAGCAGTGAAATGGGTAGCGGGAGCCACAATGAGCAGTTCTTC

CDR3 length: 16
J gene: TRBJ2-1
V gene: TRBV7-2
D gene: TRBD2
clone size: -
CDR3 protein: CASSPSSGRGRNEQFF
CDR3 DNA: TGTGCCAGCAGCCCCTCTAGCGGGAGGGGTAGGAATGAGCAGTTCTTC

CDR3 length: 13
J gene: TRBJ1-4
V gene: TRBV29-1
D gene: -
clone size: -
CDR3 protein: CSAGQSPNEKLFF
CDR3 DNA: TGCAGCGCTGGGCAGTCCCCGAATGAAAAACTGTTTTTT

CDR3 length: 16
J gene: TRBJ2-1
V gene: TRBV12-3/TRBV12-4
D gene: TRBD2
clone size: -
CDR3 protein: CASSLRRLAGGNEQFF
CDR3 DNA: TGTGCCAGCAGTTTAAGGAGGCTAGCGGGGGGCAATGAGCAGTTCTTC

CDR3 length: 16
J gene: TRBJ2-3
V gene: TRBV21-1
D gene: -
clone size: -
CDR3 protein: CASSKRRLTKMDTQYF
CDR3 DNA: TGTGCCAGCAGCAAACGCCGACTAACAAAGATGGATACGCAGTATTTT

CDR3 length: 17
J gene: TRBJ2-1
V gene: TRBV28
D gene: TRBD1
clone size: few
CDR3 protein: CASSFPPPGQHYNEQFF
CDR3 DNA: TGTGCCAGCAGTTTCCCGCCTCCGGGACAGCATTACAATGAGCAGTTCTTC

CDR3 length: 15
J gene: TRBJ2-1
V gene: TRBV20-1
D gene: TRBD2
clone size: few
CDR3 protein: CSATEREGPYNEQFF
CDR3 DNA: TGCAGTGCTACCGAACGGGAGGGCCCCTACAATGAGCAGTTCTTC

CDR3 length: 14
J gene: TRBJ2-3
V gene: TRBV28
D gene: -
clone size: few
CDR3 protein: CASSPARTTDTQYF
CDR3 DNA: TGTGCCAGCAGTCCGGCCAGGACGACAGATACGCAGTATTTT

CDR3 length: 14
J gene: TRBJ1-2
V gene: TRBV20-1
D gene: TRBD1
clone size: few
CDR3 protein: CSAIGTDPNYGYTF
CDR3 DNA: TGCAGTGCTATTGGGACAGATCCTAACTATGGCTACACCTTC

CDR3 length: 15
J gene: TRBJ2-1
V gene: TRBV20-1
D gene: -
clone size: -
CDR3 protein: CSAGRAQSSYNEQFF
CDR3 DNA: TGCAGTGCTGGAAGAGCGCAAAGCTCCTACAATGAGCAGTTCTTC

CDR3 length: 14
J gene: TRBJ2-7
V gene: TRBV10-2
D gene: TRBD2
clone size: -
CDR3 protein: CASGGSGILYEQYF
CDR3 DNA: TGCGCCAGCGGGGGTAGCGGGATCCTCTACGAGCAGTACTTC

CDR3 length: 12
J gene: TRBJ2-1
V gene: TRBV6-1
D gene: TRBD2
clone size: few
CDR3 protein: CASSPGGVEQFF
CDR3 DNA: TGTGCCAGCAGCCCGGGGGGAGTTGAGCAGTTCTTC

CDR3 length: 15
J gene: TRBJ2-5
V gene: TRBV14
D gene: -
clone size: few
CDR3 protein: CASSLMPGRGETQYF
CDR3 DNA: TGTGCCAGCAGCCTCATGCCCGGAAGGGGAGAGACCCAGTACTTC

CDR3 length: 19
J gene: TRBJ1-2
V gene: TRBV4-2
D gene: TRBD1
clone size: -
CDR3 protein: CASSQERTGIGRTNYGYTF
CDR3 DNA: TGTGCCAGCAGCCAAGAGCGGACAGGGATTGGAAGGACTAACTATGGCTACACCTTC

CDR3 length: 15
J gene: TRBJ1-1
V gene: TRBV15
D gene: -
clone size: -
CDR3 protein: CATSREFVGGTEAFF
CDR3 DNA: TGTGCCACCAGCAGAGAGTTCGTGGGAGGCACTGAAGCTTTCTTT

CDR3 length: 14
J gene: TRBJ1-4
V gene: TRBV25-1
D gene: TRBD1
clone size: -
CDR3 protein: CASSEKTGFEKLFF
CDR3 DNA: TGTGCCAGCAGTGAAAAGACAGGGTTTGAAAAACTGTTTTTT

CDR3 length: 12
J gene: TRBJ2-3
V gene: TRBV10-2
D gene: -
clone size: -
CDR3 protein: CASRSSLADAYF
CDR3 DNA: TGCGCCAGCAGATCAAGTCTAGCAGACGCGTATTTT

CDR3 length: 15
J gene: TRBJ2-2
V gene: TRBV5-1
D gene: TRBD2
clone size: once
CDR3 protein: CASSLGTSRGGELFF
CDR3 DNA: TGCGCCAGCAGCCTCGGGACTAGTCGTGGCGGGGAGCTGTTTTTT

CDR3 length: 15
J gene: TRBJ2-1
V gene: TRBV28
D gene: TRBD2
clone size: -
CDR3 protein: CASSTSGRANNEQFF
CDR3 DNA: TGTGCCAGCAGCACTAGCGGGAGGGCCAACAATGAGCAGTTCTTC

CDR3 length: 15
J gene: TRBJ2-3
V gene: TRBV24-1
D gene: TRBD2
clone size: -
CDR3 protein: CATSDTRTSPDTQYF
CDR3 DNA: TGTGCCACCAGTGATACCCGGACTAGCCCAGATACGCAGTATTTT

CDR3 length: 13
J gene: TRBJ2-7
V gene: TRBV29-1
D gene: TRBD2
clone size: -
CDR3 protein: CSVESGTSSEQYF
CDR3 DNA: TGCAGCGTCGAATCCGGGACTAGCAGCGAGCAGTACTTC

CDR3 length: 13
J gene: TRBJ2-1
V gene: TRBV20-1
D gene: -
clone size: -
CDR3 protein: CSAEDPGVNEQFF
CDR3 DNA: TGCAGTGCTGAGGACCCTGGGGTCAATGAGCAGTTCTTC

CDR3 length: 13
J gene: TRBJ1-1
V gene: TRBV7-2
D gene: TRBD1
clone size: -
CDR3 protein: CASRQGGNTEAFF
CDR3 DNA: TGTGCCAGCAGACAGGGGGGGAACACTGAAGCTTTCTTT

CDR3 length: 14
J gene: TRBJ1-2
V gene: TRBV28
D gene: -
clone size: -
CDR3 protein: CASIPGGGDYGYTF
CDR3 DNA: TGTGCCAGCATCCCCGGGGGAGGGGACTATGGCTACACCTTC

CDR3 length: 15
J gene: TRBJ1-2
V gene: TRBV9
D gene: -
clone size: -
CDR3 protein: CASSVGGRPNYGYTF
CDR3 DNA: TGTGCCAGCAGCGTAGGTGGCAGACCTAACTATGGCTACACCTTC

CDR3 length: 13
J gene: TRBJ1-2
V gene: TRBV29-1
D gene: -
clone size: few
CDR3 protein: CSVTGTATDGYTF
CDR3 DNA: TGCAGCGTCACCGGGACGGCTACGGATGGCTACACCTTC

CDR3 length: 15
J gene: TRBJ1-2
V gene: TRBV25-1
D gene: -
clone size: -
CDR3 protein: CASSEPGRGNYGYTF
CDR3 DNA: TGTGCCAGCAGTGAGCCCGGCAGGGGAAACTATGGCTACACCTTC